This T cell receptor (beta chain) is from a study of T cells in Graves' hyperthyroidism and ophthalmopathy (dated by TCRdb to between 2017 and 2020). Study-level background: Peripheral blood was collected at initial diagnosis, before any treatment. To identify TCR V-J signatures that set the groups apart, the researchers used a discovery cohort of 90 to 100 patients, made up of 40 to 45 with Graves' ophthalmopathy and about 59 with stable Graves' hyperthyroidism. Prospective prediction of ophthalmopathy was tested in an independent validation cohort of 18 to 20 hyperthyroidism patients and some 17 patients who later progressed to ophthalmopathy. The roughly 99 discovery patients were divided at random into training and test sets in a 7:3 ratio. In roughly six Graves' hyperthyroidism patients, the study also compared T-cell repertoires from thyroid tissue with T-cell repertoires from blood. Once sampling was done, hyperthyroidism patients were given methimazole at a starting dose of 30 mg daily, whereas ophthalmopathy patients were given high-dose intravenous methylprednisolone. According to the paper, TCR Vbeta CDR3 sequencing was carried out on more than 120 peripheral blood samples, which came from over 40 ophthalmopathy, roughly 75 hyperthyroidism and roughly 17 progressor patients. Study-level results and caveats: In validation, progression to ophthalmopathy was predicted by the model with 70.59% sensitivity and roughly 76% specificity, a median of roughly 6.4 months before onset. No statistical method was used to fix the sample size in advance, and group allocation was not hidden from the investigators. A 13 V-J signature model separated ophthalmopathy from stable hyperthyroidism, with about 88% sensitivity and around 84% specificity in cross-validation and 80%/75% in testing. Blood samples also contained most of the expanded thyroid clonotypes (frequency above 0.001), which suggests that blood repertoires may reflect thyroid immune responses.

TCR beta CDR3 regions were amplified from RNA transcripts. The TCR CDR3 was subjected to a first round of RT-PCR using the HTBI primer set and the Qiagen OneStep RT-PCR kit. A second multiplex PCR round built the libraries, followed by size selection and purification. Paired-end sequencing of the libraries was performed with 100 bp reads on an Illumina HiSeq2000. In the source study's methods: SOAPnuke was used to process the raw data, throwing out any read that contained adapters or uncalled bases, had a mean Phred below 15, or lacked an exact constant-primer or identifier match. COPE v1.2.5 was used to merge the high-quality paired reads, and each unique nucleotide sequence was defined as a clonotype. MiTCR v1.1 was used to align clonotypes to the IMGT TRBV, TRBD and TRBJ reference segments. Only V-J combinations with frequency above 0.0001, covering 99.2% of repertoires, were analysed. A TCS score was defined as the ratio between F50 (clonal expansion) and ExV (chaos), using BLOSUM62-based TCRdist between CDR3 peptides within each V-J. Welch's t-statistics and random forest reduced roughly 500 V-J features to roughly 13, which were used in a naive Bayes classifier (R e1071). TCRdb handled the public reads itself, with Q25 trimming in fastp and clone calling in MiXCR, and kept productive beta chains. Every entry covers one CDR3 protein and lists the most common genes and DNA from its rows. The authors' filters were not applied to this entry. The sample table records hundreds of thousands of distinct CDR3 sequences; approximately 15% of these occur just once. More than 8.5% of the sample goes to the ten largest clones.

Stable Graves' hyperthyroidism was defined as the absence of progression to ophthalmopathy over 18 months of follow-up. Hyperthyroidism patients were newly diagnosed, had a disease duration of under 2 months, and were aged 18 to 65 years. Patients with uncontrolled infections, other autoimmune diseases, pregnancy or lactation were excluded. Clinical symptoms, serum thyroxine and TRAb, thyroid ultrasound, and orbital computed tomography formed the basis for the diagnoses. PBMCs were separated from 8 to 10 ml of fresh peripheral blood using Ficoll-Paque density gradient centrifugation. Total RNA was extracted with Trizol reagent, and quality was checked on an Agilent 2100 Bioanalyzer. This clonotype was seen just once. The antigen it recognizes is unknown. Base-call qualities are not available, and no considerably larger clone is one nucleotide away. One read alone makes for weak evidence. Sequences were obtained from blood. The sequence was obtained from a woman under 30 with Graves' hyperthyroidism.

The nucleotide sequence reads TGTGCCAGCAGCGCCCACAGGGGGCAAGGCGGGGAGCTGTTTTTT. Translation gives CASSAHRGQGGELFF. The chain is assembled from TRBV6-4 and TRBJ2-2, and TRBD1 aligns with 9 junction nucleotides. The germline V gene provides CDR1 MRHNA and CDR2 SNTAGT. The CDR3 covers 15 residues, taking in both the cysteine and the phenylalanine. Only the CDR3 DNA is retained, 45 bases long and in frame from the first base. Trimming leaves V shorter by 6 bases and J shorter by 7 bases, with the junction holding 9 bases beyond the gene matches.